The clone carrying this T cell receptor beta chain has a handful of counts. This sample was taken from a study of T-cell memory formation after mild COVID-19. TCRdb processed the 5' RACE reads anew with MiXCR; each CDR3 protein has one entry. In the table there are a few hundred thousand distinct CDR3 sequences, under 15% of which are singletons. From germline, CDR1 is SNHLY and CDR2 FYNNEI. This CDR3 contains 12 residues. The V and J ends lost 6 bases and 7 bases respectively, with 12 bases between them. The rearrangement links TRBV2 to TRBJ1-2; D is undetermined. The TCR originated in a man aged 18 to 29 who had mild COVID-19 (a few samples of this study predate the infection). Cell type and time point are not known. Sequenced sample: PBMCs or a T cell subset sorted from them (not recorded which). The CDR3 region is CASSATYGGYTF. The CDR3 coding sequence is TGTGCCAGCAGCGCAACCTATGGTGGCTACACCTTC.